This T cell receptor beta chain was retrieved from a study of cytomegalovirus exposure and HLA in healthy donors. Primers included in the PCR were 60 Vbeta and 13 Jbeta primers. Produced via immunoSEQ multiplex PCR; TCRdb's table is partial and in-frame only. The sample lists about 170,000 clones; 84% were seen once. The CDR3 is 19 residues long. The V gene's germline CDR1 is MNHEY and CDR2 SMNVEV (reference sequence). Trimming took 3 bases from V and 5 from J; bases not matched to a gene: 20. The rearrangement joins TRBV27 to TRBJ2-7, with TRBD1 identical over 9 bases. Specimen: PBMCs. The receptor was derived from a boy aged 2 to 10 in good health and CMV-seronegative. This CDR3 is CASSFRKFILGQGAHEQYF. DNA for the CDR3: TGTGCCAGCAGTTTCCGGAAGTTCATACTGGGACAGGGTGCCCACGAGCAGTACTTC.